This TCR beta chain was recovered during a study of Graves' ophthalmopathy and Graves' hyperthyroidism. This clonotype has at least ten counts. Its specificity is not known. RNA served as the template for amplifying TCR beta CDR3 regions. HTBI primers were employed in first-round RT-PCR, then a second-round multiplex PCR followed. TCRdb re-called the multiplex PCR reads through MiXCR, storing one row per CDR3 protein. Of almost 400,000 distinct CDR3 sequences detected, around 18% appear once; the ten largest clones hold more than 1.5%. Overall study results and limits: Blood samples also showed most expanded thyroid clonotypes exceeding 0.001 frequency.

This CDR3 is built from 11 residues. The germline V and J ends were trimmed by 4 bases and 2 bases, with 6 bases remaining between them. Germline V gives CDR1 SQVTM, CDR2 ANQGSEA. Sequenced sample: peripheral blood. The chain employs TRBV29-1 and TRBJ2-7; D gene uncertain. This receptor was identified in a woman younger than 30 with Graves' ophthalmopathy. CDR3 bases: TGCAGCGTTGGGGCAGCCTACGAGCAGTACTTC. Its translation is CSVGAAYEQYF.